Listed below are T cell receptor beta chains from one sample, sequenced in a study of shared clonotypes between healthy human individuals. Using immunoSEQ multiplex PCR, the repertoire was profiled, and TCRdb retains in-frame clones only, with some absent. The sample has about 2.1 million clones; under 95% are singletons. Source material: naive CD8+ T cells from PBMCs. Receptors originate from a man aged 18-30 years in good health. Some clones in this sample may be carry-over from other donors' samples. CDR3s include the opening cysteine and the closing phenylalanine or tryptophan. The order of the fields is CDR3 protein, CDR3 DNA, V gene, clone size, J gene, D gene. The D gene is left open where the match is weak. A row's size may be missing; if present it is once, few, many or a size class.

CDR3aa: CASSADLGLDTQYF; CDR3nt: TGCGCCAGCAGCGCGGACCTAGGTTTAGATACGCAGTATTTT; v_gene: TRBV5-1; abundance: -; j_gene: TRBJ2-3; d_gene: -
CDR3aa: CASSAGTDSNQPQHF; CDR3nt: TGTGCCAGCAGCGCCGGGACAGATAGCAATCAGCCCCAGCATTTT; v_gene: TRBV9; abundance: few; j_gene: TRBJ1-5; d_gene: TRBD1
CDR3aa: CASSPFPGTSGMSSYEQYF; CDR3nt: TGTGCCAGCAGTCCATTCCCCGGCACTAGCGGGATGAGCTCCTACGAGCAGTACTTC; v_gene: TRBV27; abundance: once; j_gene: TRBJ2-7; d_gene: TRBD2
CDR3aa: CASSGRQEETQYF; CDR3nt: TGTGCCAGCAGTGGAAGACAGGAAGAGACCCAGTACTTC; v_gene: TRBV27; abundance: -; j_gene: TRBJ2-5; d_gene: -
CDR3aa: CASTPRDSSYEQYF; CDR3nt: TGTGCCAGCACCCCCCGGGACTCCTCCTACGAGCAGTACTTC; v_gene: TRBV28; abundance: once; j_gene: TRBJ2-7; d_gene: -
CDR3aa: CASSGVEAGELFF; CDR3nt: TGTGCCAGCAGCGGTGTTGAGGCGGGGGAGCTGTTTTTT; v_gene: TRBV9; abundance: -; j_gene: TRBJ2-2; d_gene: -
CDR3aa: CASSRWQGEVYGYTF; CDR3nt: TGTGCCAGCAGCCGGTGGCAGGGGGAGGTCTATGGCTACACCTTC; v_gene: TRBV5-5; abundance: -; j_gene: TRBJ1-2; d_gene: TRBD1
CDR3aa: CASSYGSDSSYEQYF; CDR3nt: TGTGCCAGCAGTTACGGTTCGGATAGCTCCTACGAGCAGTACTTC; v_gene: TRBV6-6; abundance: -; j_gene: TRBJ2-7; d_gene: -
CDR3aa: CASRDRNSYNEQFF; CDR3nt: TGTGCCAGCAGGGACAGGAACTCCTACAATGAGCAGTTCTTC; v_gene: TRBV6-1; abundance: -; j_gene: TRBJ2-1; d_gene: TRBD1
CDR3aa: CASSLSGLAGSTDTQYF; CDR3nt: TGCGCCAGCAGCTTGTCGGGACTAGCGGGAAGCACAGATACGCAGTATTTT; v_gene: TRBV5-1; abundance: -; j_gene: TRBJ2-3; d_gene: TRBD2
CDR3aa: CASSVQLAGDTDTQYF; CDR3nt: TGTGCCAGCAGCGTCCAACTAGCGGGGGACACAGATACGCAGTATTTT; v_gene: TRBV9; abundance: -; j_gene: TRBJ2-3; d_gene: TRBD2
CDR3aa: CASNQYRGVDQPQHF; CDR3nt: TGTGCCAGTAACCAATACAGGGGAGTGGATCAGCCCCAGCATTTT; v_gene: TRBV19; abundance: -; j_gene: TRBJ1-5; d_gene: TRBD1
CDR3aa: CSVETGFEETQYF; CDR3nt: TGCAGCGTAGAGACAGGGTTTGAGGAGACCCAGTACTTC; v_gene: TRBV29-1; abundance: once; j_gene: TRBJ2-5; d_gene: TRBD1
CDR3aa: CASSPGLAETQYF; CDR3nt: TGTGCCAGTAGTCCCGGACTAGCTGAGACCCAGTACTTC; v_gene: TRBV19; abundance: -; j_gene: TRBJ2-5; d_gene: TRBD2
CDR3aa: CASSESGGSYEQYF; CDR3nt: TGTGCCAGCAGTGAATCGGGGGGCTCCTACGAGCAGTACTTC; v_gene: TRBV25-1; abundance: -; j_gene: TRBJ2-7; d_gene: TRBD2
CDR3aa: CASSSRTGGTYEQYF; CDR3nt: TGTGCCAGCAGCTCACGGACAGGGGGAACCTACGAGCAGTACTTC; v_gene: TRBV7-3; abundance: -; j_gene: TRBJ2-7; d_gene: TRBD1
CDR3aa: CASSAGTSAYNEQFF; CDR3nt: TGTGCCAGTAGTGCCGGGACTAGCGCCTACAATGAGCAGTTCTTC; v_gene: TRBV19; abundance: -; j_gene: TRBJ2-1; d_gene: TRBD2
CDR3aa: CASSQVIAGGLEQYF; CDR3nt: TGCGCCAGCAGCCAAGTAATAGCGGGAGGTCTCGAGCAGTACTTC; v_gene: TRBV4-1; abundance: once; j_gene: TRBJ2-7; d_gene: TRBD2
CDR3aa: CASSTQGQNNEQFF; CDR3nt: TGTGCCAGTAGTACCCAAGGACAGAACAATGAGCAGTTCTTC; v_gene: TRBV19; abundance: -; j_gene: TRBJ2-1; d_gene: -
CDR3aa: CAIRGTLAGVMSTDTQYF; CDR3nt: TGTGCCATCAGGGGAACTCTAGCGGGAGTGATGAGTACAGATACGCAGTATTTT; v_gene: TRBV10-3; abundance: -; j_gene: TRBJ2-3; d_gene: TRBD2
CDR3aa: CASSPARGANVLTF; CDR3nt: TGTGCCAGCAGCCCAGCGAGAGGGGCCAACGTCCTGACTTTC; v_gene: TRBV27; abundance: -; j_gene: TRBJ2-6; d_gene: -
CDR3aa: CAWKEGLGPKSYEQYF; CDR3nt: TGTGCCTGGAAGGAGGGACTGGGACCAAAGTCCTACGAGCAGTACTTC; v_gene: TRBV30; abundance: -; j_gene: TRBJ2-7; d_gene: -
CDR3aa: CASSRHQGMSGELFF; CDR3nt: TGCGCCAGCAGCCGCCACCAGGGGATGTCCGGGGAGCTGTTTTTT; v_gene: TRBV4-1; abundance: -; j_gene: TRBJ2-2; d_gene: -
CDR3aa: CAISGILSYEQYF; CDR3nt: TGTGCCATCTCCGGGATCCTCTCCTACGAGCAGTACTTC; v_gene: TRBV2; abundance: -; j_gene: TRBJ2-7; d_gene: -
CDR3aa: CASSTGLGAYEQYF; CDR3nt: TGTGCCAGCAGTACGGGACTAGGGGCGTACGAGCAGTACTTC; v_gene: TRBV7-9; abundance: -; j_gene: TRBJ2-7; d_gene: TRBD2